The 12 T cell receptor beta chains given below trace back to one sample, sequenced in a study of T-cell memory formation after mild COVID-19. TCRdb analysed the 5' RACE reads with MiXCR anew, one entry per CDR3 protein. In the table there are about 210,000 distinct CDR3 sequences, over 9.5% of which are singletons. Sample: PBMCs or a T cell subset sorted from them (not recorded which). Receptor source: a young man who had mild COVID-19 (a few samples of this study predate the infection). Cell type and time point are not known.

This clonotype was detected ten times or more. In DNA form, the CDR3 reads TGCGCCAGCAGCTTAAGCACAGATACGCAGTATTTT. Translated, it gives CASSLSTDTQYF. The chain couples TRBV5-1 to TRBJ2-3; D gene ambiguous. Trimming took 2 bases from V and 0 from J, leaving 1 base between them. The CDR3 has 12 residues. CDR1 SGHRS and CDR2 YFSETQ come from the germline V gene.

This clonotype came up many times. The genes are TRBV20-1 and TRBJ2-1; D remains ambiguous. Trimming took 3 bases from V and 1 from J, leaving 10 bases between them. The CDR3 runs to 14 residues. Germline V lookup: CDR1 DFQATT, CDR2 SNEGSKA (reference sequence). The CDR3 sequence is CSARGRISYNEQFF. CDR3 DNA: TGCAGTGCTAGGGGCAGGATATCCTACAATGAGCAGTTCTTC.

The chain links TRBV6-1 to TRBJ1-5; 7 nucleotides align to TRBD1. The CDR3 extends over 15 amino acids. J lost 3 bases, V lost 1 base, and 3 bases had no gene match. Germline assignment: CDR1 MNHNS and CDR2 SASEGT. CDR3 in amino acids: CASSEGRGYNQPQHF. The CDR3 DNA sequence: TGTGCCAGCAGTGAAGGCAGGGGGTACAATCAGCCCCAGCATTTT.

This clonotype was counted only a few times. J is TRBJ2-2 and V is TRBV24-1; D is unclear. The germline CDR1 and CDR2 sequences are KGHDR and SFDVKD. V shed 1 base and J shed 6 bases, with 2 bases lying between them. The CDR3 loop spans 12 amino acids. The CDR3 region has the DNA TGTGCCACCAGTGATTTCTCCGGGGAGCTGTTTTTT. This codes for CATSDFSGELFF.

In the case of this clonotype: It may be a read error: a sequence one base away is much more abundant. The chain employs TRBV5-6 and TRBJ1-4, with 8 bases lining up with TRBD1. V shed 2 bases and J 4 bases; nucleotides not matched to a gene: 4. There are 15 residues in the CDR3. Germline V lookup: CDR1 SGHDT, CDR2 YYEEEE. Written as DNA, the CDR3 is TGTGCCAGCAGCTTACGGGACAGGCTTAATGAAAAACTGTTTTTT. This translates into CASSLRDRLNEKLFF.

This clonotype was seen a handful of times. The V and J genes are TRBV9 and TRBJ1-1; D unresolved. The CDR3 totals 13 residues. The germline V gene has CDR1 SGDLS and CDR2 YYNGEE. Trimming removed 2 bases from V and 0 bases from J, with 5 bases in between. The CDR3 DNA sequence: TGTGCCAGCAGCGTTCGGGTGAACACTGAAGCTTTCTTT. Protein: CASSVRVNTEAFF. The complete variable domain, with remaining parts taken from reference TRBV9 and TRBJ1-1, reads DSGVTQTPKHLITATGQRVTLRCSPRSGDLSVYWYQQSLDQGLQFLIQYYNGEERAKGNILERFSAQQFPDLHSELNLSSLELGDSALYFCASSVRVNTEAFFGQGTRLTVV.

The V gene is TRBV20-1, the J gene TRBJ2-3; 8 positions agree with TRBD2. J was trimmed by 1 base and V by 7 bases; bases with no gene match: 1. The CDR3 is 12 residues long. CDR1 is DFQATT and CDR2 is SNEGSKA in the germline V gene (reference sequence). CDR3 coding DNA: TGCAGTGGAGCGGGGGGCACAGATACGCAGTATTTT. This encodes CSGAGGTDTQYF.

The chain links TRBV25-1 to TRBJ1-2; 9 nucleotides line up with TRBD1. V was clipped by 1 base and J by 6 bases; unmatched bases: 6. Germline assignment: CDR1 MGHDK and CDR2 SYGVNS. This CDR3 spans 15 amino acids. CDR3 nucleotide sequence: TGTGCCAGCAGTGAATCTACCGGGACAGGGAATGGCTACACCTTC. This encodes CASSESTGTGNGYTF.

This clonotype was detected a few times. The chain combines TRBV29-1 with TRBJ2-3; 7 bases are a match to TRBD1. J gave up 2 bases and V 7 bases, and 6 bases lay outside the gene matches. CDR3 length: 13 residues. Looked up from germline, CDR1 is SQVTM and CDR2 is ANQGSEA. As DNA, the CDR3 is TGCAGCGCACGGGACAGCTACACAGATACGCAGTATTTT. Its protein is CSARDSYTDTQYF.

The V gene is TRBV18, the J gene TRBJ1-5, with D uncertain. The CDR3 length is 16 residues. Between the trimmed V and J ends, which lost 1 base and 2 bases, there was a span of 12 bases. Germline loops: CDR1 KGHSH, CDR2 LQKENI. The CDR3 reads CASSPQGDRGNQPQHF. DNA for the CDR3: TGTGCCAGCTCACCACAGGGTGATAGGGGCAATCAGCCCCAGCATTTT.

V usage is TRBV5-1 and J usage is TRBJ2-3, with 7 bases lining up with TRBD1. CDR3 size: 14 residues. Per the germline V gene, CDR1 is SGHRS and CDR2 is YFSETQ. Germline trimming cut 0 bases from V and 6 bases from J; bases unmatched to any gene: 4. The CDR3 sequence: CASSLDTGVDTQYF. The CDR3 region has the DNA TGCGCCAGCAGCTTGGACACAGGGGTGGATACGCAGTATTTT.

The chain uses TRBV10-2 and TRBJ1-1, with unresolved D. The CDR3 loop spans 11 amino acids. V lost 1 base and J 3 bases, leaving 0 bases between the germline ends. Looked up from germline, CDR1 is WSHSY and CDR2 is SAAADI. The chain's CDR3 is CASSEYTEAFF. DNA of the CDR3: TGCGCCAGCAGTGAGTACACTGAAGCTTTCTTT.